In this sample, the clone carrying this T cell receptor (beta chain) turned up a few times. The data are from a study of patients and donors after allogeneic stem cell transplantation. Per the germline V gene, CDR1 is MNHEY and CDR2 is SMNVEV (reference sequence). The CDR3 is made up of 13 amino acids. V was clipped by 3 bases and J by 8 bases, with 11 bases between them. TCRdb re-called the RT-PCR reads with MiXCR, one entry per CDR3 protein. The repertoire holds more than 150,000 distinct CDR3 sequences, around two fifths seen once, with 33% in the top ten. What was sequenced was blood, either unsorted or a sorted T cell fraction (not recorded which). The J gene is TRBJ1-5, the V gene TRBV27; D gene ambiguous. The receptor was derived from a human donor who was either an allogeneic HSCT recipient or a stem cell or donor lymphocyte infusion donor (not recorded which). It is not recorded whose cells these are; they may come from a transplant donor. CDR3 residues: CASSFFPDKPQHF. CDR3 nucleotide sequence: TGTGCCAGCAGTTTTTTCCCCGACAAGCCCCAGCATTTT.